This T cell receptor (beta chain) derives from a study of breast tumors, draining lymph nodes, adjacent tissues. TCRdb independently ran MiXCR on the multiplex PCR reads; one entry per CDR3 protein. Among 180,000 or so distinct CDR3 sequences listed, approximately 33% were seen once. Breast cancer patients provided tissue from their axillary draining lymph nodes. This clonotype was observed a single time. One junction end does not reproduce the germline sequence, and a read error may be involved. Material: axillary lymph node tissue. This clonotype was obtained from a female donor with breast cancer. Some clones in this sample may be carry-over from other donors' samples.

The CDR3, as DNA: TGTGCCAGCAGTGCCTCCTCGTTT. As protein: CASSASSF. The chain joins TRBV2 to TRBJ2-6; D is unclear. Germline values: CDR1 SNHLY, CDR2 FYNNEI. This CDR3 comprises 8 residues.